These 3 T cell receptor beta chains were all obtained from the same sample, sequenced in a study of molecular identifiers for immune sequencing clone quantification. TCRdb passed the PCR reads through MiXCR, listing each CDR3 protein once. This sample yields about 640,000 distinct CDR3 sequences, of which 15% to 20% are seen a single time; around 0.86% belongs to the top ten. Sequenced sample: naive CD8+ T cells from blood, with Jurkat cell RNA spiked in. The subset was: FACS-sorted CD8+CD4-CCR7+CD45RA+ naive T cells. All receptors come from a human donor in good health. Some libraries in this study had Jurkat cell RNA spiked in.

V usage is TRBV15 and J usage is TRBJ2-7, with D perhaps TRBD2 (6 bases). The V gene's germline CDR1 is LNHNV and CDR2 YYDKDF (reference sequence). CDR3 length: 15 amino acids. V was cut by 1 base and J by 4 bases, with 14 bases left in between. The CDR3 sequence is CATSRVRGSGYEQYF. In DNA form, the CDR3 reads TGTGCCACCAGCAGAGTGAGGGGAAGCGGGTACGAGCAGTACTTC.

On this clonotype itself: Possible read error: a much larger clone is one base away. The chain links TRBV20-1 to TRBJ2-7, with 9 bases that match TRBD2. The germline V gene has CDR1 DFQATT and CDR2 SNEGSKA (reference sequence). There are 14 residues in the CDR3. CDR3 in DNA: TGCGGTGCGATGAATAGCGGGGGATTCGACGAGCAGTACTTC. Encoded protein: CGAMNSGGFDEQYF.

A word on this clonotype: A single base separates this from a much larger clone, so it may be a read error. The chain has TRBV29-1 and TRBJ1-2; 7 nucleotides align to TRBD1. The CDR3 is made up of 15 amino acids. In germline, CDR1 is SQVTM, CDR2 ANQGSEA. Trimming cost V 4 bases and J 4 bases; bases outside gene matches: 12. As DNA, the CDR3 is TGCAGCGTTGGCAAGGAGGGACAGCCCTTCTATGGCTACACCTTC. Its protein product is CSVGKEGQPFYGYTF.